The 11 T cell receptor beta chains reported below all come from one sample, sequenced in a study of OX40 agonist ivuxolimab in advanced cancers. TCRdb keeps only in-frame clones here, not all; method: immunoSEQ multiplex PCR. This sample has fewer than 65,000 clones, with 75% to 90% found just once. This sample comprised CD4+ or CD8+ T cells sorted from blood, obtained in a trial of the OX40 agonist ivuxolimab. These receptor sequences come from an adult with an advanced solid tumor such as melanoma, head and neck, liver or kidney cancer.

CDR3 amino acids: CASGLGVPETQYF. The CDR3 DNA is TGTGCTAGTGGTTTGGGGGTACCAGAGACCCAGTACTTC. The chain recombines TRBV12-5 with TRBJ2-5; D call uncertain. The CDR3 has 13 amino acids. V lost 1 base to trimming and J lost 4 bases, with 7 bases between them. Germline assignment: CDR1 LGHNT and CDR2 FRNRAP.

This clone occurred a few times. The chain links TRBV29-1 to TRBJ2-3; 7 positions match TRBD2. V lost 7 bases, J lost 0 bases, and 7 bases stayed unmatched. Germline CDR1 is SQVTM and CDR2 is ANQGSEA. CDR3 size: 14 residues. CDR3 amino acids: CSGSGASSTDTQYF. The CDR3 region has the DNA TGCAGCGGAAGCGGGGCCTCTAGCACAGATACGCAGTATTTT.

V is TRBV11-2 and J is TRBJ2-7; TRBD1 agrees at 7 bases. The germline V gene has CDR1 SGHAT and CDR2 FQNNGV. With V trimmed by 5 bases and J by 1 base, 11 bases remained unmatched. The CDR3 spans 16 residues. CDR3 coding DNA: TGTGCCAGCAGCATCGGGACAGCTAAGGGGTCCTACGAGCAGTACTTC. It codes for CASSIGTAKGSYEQYF.

The CDR3 spells CASSLFGPGTSGNTIYF. The DNA of the CDR3 is TGCGCCAGCAGCTTATTTGGTCCAGGAACCTCTGGAAACACCATATATTTT. This chain connects TRBV5-1 to TRBJ1-3, with D unresolved. The V gene lost 2 bases and the J gene lost 0 bases, with 15 bases spanning the gap. In germline, CDR1 is SGHRS, CDR2 YFSETQ. The CDR3 contains 17 residues.

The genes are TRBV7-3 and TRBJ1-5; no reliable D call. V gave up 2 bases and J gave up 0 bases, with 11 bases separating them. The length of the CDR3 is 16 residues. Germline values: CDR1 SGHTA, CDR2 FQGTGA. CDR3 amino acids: CASSLGGPASNQPQHF. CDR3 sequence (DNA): TGTGCCAGCAGCTTAGGAGGTCCTGCTAGCAATCAGCCCCAGCATTTT.

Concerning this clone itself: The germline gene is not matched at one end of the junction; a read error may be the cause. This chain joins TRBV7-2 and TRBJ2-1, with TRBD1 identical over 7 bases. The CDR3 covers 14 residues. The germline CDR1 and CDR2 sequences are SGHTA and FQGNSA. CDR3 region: CASRLGGLRNEQFF. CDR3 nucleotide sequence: TGTGCCAGCAGGTTAGGGGGCCTAAGGAATGAGCAGTTCTTC.

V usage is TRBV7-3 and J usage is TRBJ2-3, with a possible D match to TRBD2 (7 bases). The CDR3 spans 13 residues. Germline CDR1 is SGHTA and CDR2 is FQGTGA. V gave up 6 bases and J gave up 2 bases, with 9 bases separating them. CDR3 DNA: TGTGCCAGCAGTGCGGGGGCCACAGATACGCAGTATTTT. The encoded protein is CASSAGATDTQYF.

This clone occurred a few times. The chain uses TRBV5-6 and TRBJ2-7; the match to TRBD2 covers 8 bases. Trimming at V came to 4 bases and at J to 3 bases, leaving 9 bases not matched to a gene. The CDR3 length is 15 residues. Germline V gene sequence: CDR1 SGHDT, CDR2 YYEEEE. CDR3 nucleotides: TGTGCCAGCAGCCCTTCCGGGAGGGCGGACTACGAGCAGTACTTC. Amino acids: CASSPSGRADYEQYF.

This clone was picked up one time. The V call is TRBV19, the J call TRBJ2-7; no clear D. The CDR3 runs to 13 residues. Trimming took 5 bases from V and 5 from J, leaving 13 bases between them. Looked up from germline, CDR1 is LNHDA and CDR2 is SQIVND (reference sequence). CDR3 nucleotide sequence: TGTGCCAGTAGTCCCCGATTGTTCGACGAGCAGTACTTC. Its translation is CASSPRLFDEQYF.

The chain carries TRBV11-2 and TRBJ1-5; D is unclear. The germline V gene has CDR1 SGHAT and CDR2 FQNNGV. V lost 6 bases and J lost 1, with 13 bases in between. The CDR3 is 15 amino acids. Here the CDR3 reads CASSSLTGSNQPQHF. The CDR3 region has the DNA TGTGCCAGCAGTTCACTTACGGGGAGCAATCAGCCCCAGCATTTT.

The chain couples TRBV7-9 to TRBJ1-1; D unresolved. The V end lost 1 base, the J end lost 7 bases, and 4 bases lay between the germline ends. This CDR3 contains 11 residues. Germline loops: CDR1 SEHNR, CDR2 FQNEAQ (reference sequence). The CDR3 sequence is CASSLVNEAFF. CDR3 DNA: TGTGCCAGCAGCTTAGTAAATGAAGCTTTCTTT.